The 25 T cell receptor beta chains presented below share a single source sample, sequenced in a study of lymphopenia after photon versus proton radiotherapy. Sequencing was performed with immunoSEQ multiplex PCR; in TCRdb, only in-frame clones are kept and a portion is missing. The data contain 75,000 or so clones, about 83% of them seen just once; the ten biggest clones take up 1.3% to 1.5%. Sequencing was performed on peripheral blood, taken from a patient treated with proton-based radiotherapy. The source of these receptors is a man in his sixties with pancreatic cancer.

The CDR3 DNA reads as TGTGCCAGCAGTCCGAGAGCAGACCTAGAAGCTTTCTTT. Protein product: CASSPRADLEAFF. V usage is TRBV28 and J usage is TRBJ1-1, with D hard to call. Trimming took 5 bases from V and 8 from J, leaving 15 bases between them. Germline values: CDR1 MDHEN, CDR2 SYDVKM. The CDR3 is made up of 13 amino acids.

The chain is built from TRBV9 and TRBJ2-7, with 7 bases matching TRBD1. V lost 0 bases and J lost 6; bases outside the gene matches: 6. The CDR3 spans 14 residues. The germline CDR1 and CDR2 sequences are SGDLS and YYNGEE. CDR3 protein: CASSVGQGALEQYF. For the CDR3, the DNA is TGTGCCAGCAGCGTAGGACAGGGAGCCCTCGAGCAGTACTTC.

V and J are TRBV7-9 and TRBJ2-5, with D hard to call. The germline V and J ends were trimmed by 0 bases and 3 bases, with 14 bases remaining between them. The CDR3 totals 16 residues. Germline V gene sequence: CDR1 SEHNR, CDR2 FQNEAQ (reference sequence). CDR3 sequence: CASSLALANGKETQYF. The DNA for the CDR3 is TGTGCCAGCAGCTTAGCGCTTGCTAACGGAAAAGAGACCCAGTACTTC. Using reference TRBV7-9 and TRBJ2-5 for the parts outside the CDR3, the full variable domain is DTGVSQNPRHKITKRGQNVTFRCDPISEHNRLYWYRQTLGQGPEFLTYFQNEAQLEKSRLLSDRFSAERPKGSFSTLEIQRTEQGDSAMYLCASSLALANGKETQYFGPGTRLLVL.

J is TRBJ2-3 and V is TRBV30, with 7 bases lining up with TRBD2. The CDR3 runs 16 residues. Losses at the gene ends were 3 bases for V and 2 bases for J; bases not matched to a gene: 11. In germline, CDR1 is GTSNPN, CDR2 SVGIG (reference sequence). The CDR3 region is CAWRVGLTPLTDTQYF. The CDR3 DNA sequence: TGTGCCTGGAGGGTGGGACTAACACCTCTCACAGATACGCAGTATTTT.

The chain employs TRBV5-5 and TRBJ1-1; 10 bases map to TRBD1. V lost 4 bases, J lost 4 bases, and 7 bases stayed unmatched. CDR3 length equals 15 residues. Germline-derived CDR1 and CDR2 are SGHKS and YYEKEE (reference sequence). CDR3 loop: CASSLPGTGATEAFF. CDR3 in DNA: TGTGCCAGCAGCCTCCCCGGGACAGGGGCCACTGAAGCTTTCTTT.

This chain joins TRBV4-1 and TRBJ2-7; 7 bases agree with TRBD1. The CDR3 is 15 amino acids. Trimming at V came to 2 bases and at J to 3 bases, leaving 7 bases not matched to a gene. CDR1 is MGHRA, CDR2 YSYEKL, per germline. The CDR3 DNA is TGCGCCAGCAGCCAAAGGCAGGGGGAAAACTACGAGCAGTACTTC. Encoded protein: CASSQRQGENYEQYF.

The chain links TRBV6-5 to TRBJ2-7, with 12 bases fitting TRBD2. Germline CDR1 reads MNHEY; CDR2 reads SVGAGI. The V and J ends lost 6 bases and 5 bases, in that order; junction bases with no gene match: 8. This CDR3 is built from 15 residues. CDR3 sequence reads: CASRRSSGRVHEQYF. CDR3 DNA sequence: TGTGCCAGCAGACGGTCTAGCGGGAGGGTCCACGAGCAGTACTTC.

The chain has TRBV6-1 and TRBJ1-1, with D unclear. Germline loops: CDR1 MNHNS, CDR2 SASEGT. The V and J ends lost 4 bases and 1 base respectively, with 7 bases between them. CDR3 length: 13 amino acids. CDR3 in DNA: TGTGCCAGCAGTGCGAGTGGGAACACTGAAGCTTTCTTT. It specifies CASSASGNTEAFF.

The chain has TRBV5-1 and TRBJ2-1, with 8 bases lining up with TRBD2. The CDR3 length is 16 residues. V trimming: 6 bases; J trimming: 0 bases; junction bases outside the gene matches: 8. Germline assignment: CDR1 SGHRS and CDR2 YFSETQ. CDR3 amino acids: CASTTGLEPSYNEQFF. The CDR3 nucleotides are TGCGCCAGCACGACGGGACTAGAGCCCTCCTACAATGAGCAGTTCTTC.

This clone was seen only once. V is TRBV18 and J is TRBJ2-4; D is unclear. The CDR3 is made up of 17 amino acids. V was cut by 3 bases and J by 3 bases, with 18 bases left in between. Germline V CDR1 and CDR2: KGHSH, LQKENI. The CDR3 DNA is TGTGCCAGCTCACCCCTATCCATTCTAGATGTCAAAAACATTCAGTACTTC. This sequence encodes CASSPLSILDVKNIQYF.

The V gene is TRBV5-1, the J gene TRBJ2-2; D is ambiguous. This CDR3 has 13 amino acids. Per germline, CDR1 SGHRS and CDR2 YFSETQ. V was trimmed by 0 bases and J by 7 bases, leaving 7 bases between them. The CDR3 region is CASSLVAIGELFF. The CDR3 DNA is TGCGCCAGCAGCTTGGTGGCAATCGGGGAGCTGTTTTTT.

This clone was counted only a few times. The chain recombines TRBV14 with TRBJ2-7, with 9 nucleotides matching TRBD2. The CDR3 has 14 residues. CDR1 SGHDN and CDR2 FVKESK come from the germline V gene. After removal of 4 bases from V and 6 bases from J, the junction contained 7 bases not matched to a gene. CDR3 bases: TGTGCCAGCAGCCTGAGCGGGAGGTTAGTCGAGCAGTACTTC. It translates to CASSLSGRLVEQYF.

The J gene is TRBJ1-2, the V gene TRBV30; 7 nucleotides agree with TRBD1. The CDR3 covers 15 residues. Trimming at V came to 8 bases and at J to 7 bases, leaving 19 bases not matched to a gene. CDR1 GTSNPN and CDR2 SVGIG come from the germline V gene (reference sequence). For the CDR3, the DNA is TGTGCCCGCTACAAGGGGGCAGAGAGGTTGGGTGGCTACACCTTC. It is translated as CARYKGAERLGGYTF.

DNA for the CDR3: TGTGCCAGCAGCCCACGCCGGACGCCCACTGAAGCTTTCTTT. Translating gives CASSPRRTPTEAFF. This chain joins TRBV11-3 and TRBJ1-1; the D is unclear. Trimming removed 5 bases from V and 4 bases from J, with 14 bases in between. In germline, CDR1 is SGHNT, CDR2 YENEEA. This CDR3 comprises 14 residues.

The genes are TRBV11-2 and TRBJ2-7; maybe TRBD1 (5 bases). Germline CDR1 reads SGHAT; CDR2 reads FQNNGV. V was clipped by 5 bases and J by 1 base, with 27 bases between them. This CDR3 has 19 residues. The CDR3 sequence is CASSPLFEQGSYRSYEQYF. The CDR3 DNA reads TGTGCCAGCAGCCCCCTATTCGAGCAGGGATCATATCGGTCCTACGAGCAGTACTTC.

The chain employs TRBV20-1 and TRBJ1-2; 7 bases align to TRBD1. In germline, CDR1 is DFQATT, CDR2 SNEGSKA (reference sequence). The CDR3 has 11 amino acids. Unmatched junction bases numbered 5, after V lost 3 bases and J lost 10 bases. CDR3 region: CSARSRGTYTF. The CDR3 DNA is TGCAGTGCTAGGTCCAGGGGGACCTACACCTTC.

The chain uses TRBV25-1 and TRBJ2-1; unclear D gene. Per the germline V gene, CDR1 is MGHDK and CDR2 is SYGVNS. Trimming removed 3 bases from V and 3 bases from J, with 12 bases in between. The CDR3 covers 15 residues. The CDR3 protein is CASSDLRTLYNEQFF. Here the CDR3 DNA reads TGTGCCAGCAGTGATCTGCGCACTCTCTACAATGAGCAGTTCTTC.

This chain links TRBV30 with TRBJ1-2, with D perhaps matching TRBD1 (5 bases). The CDR3 is made up of 15 amino acids. The germline gives CDR1 GTSNPN, CDR2 SVGIG (reference sequence). V was pared by 2 bases and J by 4 bases, with 17 bases between. The CDR3 DNA follows: TGTGCCTGGAGTCGACAGCCTATGGCCGTCTATGGCTACACCTTC. This codes for CAWSRQPMAVYGYTF.

V gene TRBV19 combines with J gene TRBJ2-7; 8 bases align to TRBD1. The CDR3 consists of 14 residues. V was pared by 3 bases and J by 5 bases, with 6 bases of the junction left unmatched. Per germline, CDR1 LNHDA and CDR2 SQIVND (reference sequence). The CDR3 here is CASSMTRGLNEQYF. The CDR3 nucleotides are TGTGCCAGTAGTATGACCAGGGGGCTAAACGAGCAGTACTTC.

This chain links TRBV5-5 with TRBJ2-2, with D perhaps TRBD1 (6 bases). CDR3 length equals 18 residues. Trimming removed 4 bases from V and 1 base from J, with 20 bases in between. Germline lookup yields CDR1 SGHKS and CDR2 YYEKEE (reference sequence). The CDR3 region has the DNA TGTGCCAGCAGCCCCAGCCCGACAGGACCTTTGAACACCGGGGAGCTGTTTTTT. Translation: CASSPSPTGPLNTGELFF.

V is TRBV18 and J is TRBJ2-2, with no clear D. CDR3 length: 17 residues. V lost 3 bases and J lost 1, with 15 bases in between. Germline-derived CDR1 and CDR2 are KGHSH and LQKENI. The CDR3 is CASSPRRERWNTGELFF. As DNA, the CDR3 is TGTGCCAGCTCACCCCGCCGCGAGCGTTGGAACACCGGGGAGCTGTTTTTT.

V and J are TRBV6-1 and TRBJ1-2; D unclear. The germline V gene encodes CDR1 MNHNS and CDR2 SASEGT. Trimming removed 2 bases from V and 4 bases from J, with 14 bases in between. The CDR3 is 15 amino acids. The CDR3 region is CASSENLNSGYGYTF. Here the CDR3 DNA reads TGTGCCAGCAGTGAAAACCTGAATAGCGGCTATGGCTACACCTTC.

V usage is TRBV6-5 and J usage is TRBJ2-7, with a weak D call TRBD1 (6 bases). The CDR3 has 13 residues. The germline V gene has CDR1 MNHEY and CDR2 SVGAGI. Trimming took off 4 bases at V and 3 bases at J, with 10 bases between the two ends. The CDR3 loop is CASSSRQVYEQYF. CDR3 nucleotide sequence: TGTGCCAGCAGTTCGAGACAGGTCTACGAGCAGTACTTC.

The chain joins TRBV28 to TRBJ2-5; D is uncertain. The germline V gene has CDR1 MDHEN and CDR2 SYDVKM. V lost 3 bases, J lost 5 bases, and 10 bases lay in between. The CDR3 runs 13 residues. This CDR3 reads CASSLVVGETQYF. CDR3 nucleotides: TGTGCCAGCAGTTTGGTGGTGGGGGAGACCCAGTACTTC.

The chain employs TRBV6-6 and TRBJ1-5; D unclear. The CDR3 is 14 amino acids. The ends were cut back, 7 bases at V and 0 bases at J, with 10 bases in the middle. Germline loops: CDR1 MNHNY, CDR2 SVGAGI (reference sequence). In nucleotides, the CDR3 is TGTGCCAGCACTGCACAGCTTAGCAATCAGCCCCAGCATTTT. Translating gives CASTAQLSNQPQHF.